The next 24 T cell receptor beta chains were all read from a single sample in a study of blood T cell repertoires in COVID-19. Assay used: immunoSEQ multiplex PCR; TCRdb lists only in-frame clones, some missing. The repertoire holds about 60,000 clones, with 80% to 90% as singletons. Sequenced material: peripheral blood. The receptors come from a man in his sixties with acute or convalescent COVID-19.

The genes are TRBV5-4 and TRBJ2-5; D is possibly TRBD2 (5 bases). Germline V gives CDR1 SGHNT, CDR2 YYREEE (reference sequence). The V end was cut by 4 bases, the J end by 5 bases, with 12 bases between. The CDR3 sequence is 13 residues long. CDR3 DNA: TGTGCCAGCAGCCCGGACTGGCGGGAGACCCAGTACTTC. Translating it yields CASSPDWRETQYF.

J is TRBJ1-2 and V is TRBV6-5; the D gene is possibly TRBD1 (6 bases). The CDR3 spans 13 residues. V lost 8 bases and J lost 4, with 14 bases in between. Germline values: CDR1 MNHEY, CDR2 SVGAGI. CDR3 loop: CASVIRGGYGYTF. The CDR3, as DNA: TGTGCCAGCGTAATAAGGGGGGGCTATGGCTACACCTTC.

A few counts support this clone. The chain is built from TRBV27 and TRBJ2-3; weak D call: TRBD1 (6 bases). Trimming cost V 6 bases and J 0 bases, with 13 bases left between them. The CDR3 is 15 residues long. Per the germline V gene, CDR1 is MNHEY and CDR2 is SMNVEV (reference sequence). In nucleotides, the CDR3 is TGTGCCAGCAGCCTGGGACATGCGAGCACAGATACGCAGTATTTT. Residues: CASSLGHASTDTQYF.

The chain is built from TRBV23-1 and TRBJ2-2; D possibly corresponds to TRBD2 (7 bases). TRBV23-1 is an ORF, and what it does is uncertain. This CDR3 spans 17 amino acids. The V and J ends lost 4 bases and 1 base respectively, with 16 bases between them. The CDR3 region has the DNA TGCGCCAGCAGTCTAGAGGGGGGGTGGAGGAACACCGGGGAGCTGTTTTTT. Translated: CASSLEGGWRNTGELFF.

This rearrangement joins TRBV7-2 to TRBJ2-3, with 12 bases that match TRBD2. The CDR3 loop spans 17 amino acids. Looked up from germline, CDR1 is SGHTA and CDR2 is FQGNSA. V lost 4 bases, J lost 5 bases, and 10 bases stayed unmatched. In nucleotides, the CDR3 is TGTGCCAGCAGCTCGGGACTAGCGGGTGGCGGGAGAGATACGCAGTATTTT. Translation: CASSSGLAGGGRDTQYF.

This clone was counted a single time. This rearrangement joins TRBV7-8 to TRBJ1-3; weak D call: TRBD1 (5 bases). The CDR3 runs 15 residues. The V gene lost 3 bases and the J gene lost 2 bases, with 11 bases spanning the gap. Germline lookup yields CDR1 SGHVS and CDR2 FQNEAQ. CDR3 region: CASSLRDPTGNTIYF. Written as DNA, the CDR3 is TGTGCCAGCAGCTTGCGGGACCCCACTGGAAACACCATATATTTT.

This chain links TRBV3-1 (or the pseudogene TRBV3-2) with TRBJ1-2; 7 bases line up with TRBD1. Looked up from germline, CDR1 is LGHDT and CDR2 is YNNKEL (reference sequence). The CDR3 totals 14 residues. Unmatched junction bases numbered 4, after V lost 0 bases and J lost 6 bases. The CDR3 DNA is TGTGCCAGCAGCCAAGATCGACAGGGAAATGGCTACACCTTC. This encodes CASSQDRQGNGYTF.

This clone appeared once. In DNA form, the CDR3 reads TGCGCCAGCAGTCGGACTAGCGGGATAGACTCCTACGAGCAGTACTTC. Translation gives CASSRTSGIDSYEQYF. V is TRBV4-1 and J is TRBJ2-7; 12 bases fit TRBD2. V shed 6 bases and J 0 bases; nucleotides not matched to a gene: 6. Germline CDR1 is MGHRA and CDR2 is YSYEKL. This CDR3 contains 16 residues.

The rearrangement uses TRBV6-5 and TRBJ1-5, with TRBD1 identical over 7 bases. The CDR3 spans 16 residues. The germline V gene encodes CDR1 MNHEY and CDR2 SVGAGI. V lost 2 bases to trimming and J lost 6 bases; unmatched junction nucleotides: 10. As DNA, the CDR3 is TGTGCCAGCAGTTACCCCGAAGGGGGCGAGGGTCAGCCCCAGCATTTT. Its translation: CASSYPEGGEGQPQHF.

J is TRBJ1-2 and V is TRBV12-5; a possible D gene is TRBD1 (6 bases). The CDR3 runs to 16 residues. Germline CDR1 and CDR2: LGHNT and FRNRAP. The V end was cut by 2 bases, the J end by 5 bases, with 18 bases between. DNA of the CDR3: TGTGCTAGTGGTTTGTTACCCATAGGGGGAAGGTATGGCTACACCTTC. This sequence encodes CASGLLPIGGRYGYTF.

The chain recombines TRBV2 with TRBJ2-2; possible D gene TRBD2, 6 bases. The CDR3 spans 13 residues. Germline V gives CDR1 SNHLY, CDR2 FYNNEI. The V and J ends lost 6 bases and 4 bases respectively, with 9 bases between them. This CDR3 reads CASRTGSTGELFF. CDR3 coding DNA: TGTGCCAGCAGGACCGGGAGCACCGGGGAGCTGTTTTTT.

The chain combines TRBV2 with TRBJ2-2; D perhaps matches TRBD2 (6 bases). The V and J ends lost 5 bases and 4 bases respectively, with 17 bases between them. The CDR3 runs 16 residues. Germline CDR1 reads SNHLY; CDR2 reads FYNNEI. This CDR3 is CASSPFPPGGTGELFF. The DNA for the CDR3 is TGTGCCAGCAGTCCATTCCCCCCCGGGGGCACCGGGGAGCTGTTTTTT.

The chain employs TRBV30 and TRBJ1-1; tentative D call: TRBD1 (6 bases). This CDR3 region has 15 residues. Germline CDR1 GTSNPN, CDR2 SVGIG (reference sequence). The V gene lost 3 bases and the J gene lost 0 bases, with 14 bases spanning the gap. The CDR3 nucleotides read TGTGCCTGGAGCGCAGGACAGTTGATGAACACTGAAGCTTTCTTT. Its translation is CAWSAGQLMNTEAFF.

This rearrangement joins TRBV4-1 to TRBJ2-1; D gene unclear. The CDR3 extends over 16 amino acids. CDR1 is MGHRA and CDR2 is YSYEKL in the germline V gene. V dropped 1 base and J dropped 0 bases, with 10 bases sitting between them. The CDR3 nucleotides are TGCGCCAGCAGCCAAGTAGAGATCCCCTCCTACAATGAGCAGTTCTTC. It encodes CASSQVEIPSYNEQFF.

The gene calls are TRBV7-9 and TRBJ1-2, with 8 bases matching TRBD1. The CDR3 loop spans 15 amino acids. The germline V gene encodes CDR1 SEHNR and CDR2 FQNEAQ (reference sequence). The V gene end was trimmed by 5 bases and the J gene end by 4 bases; junction bases not matched to a gene: 9. The CDR3 DNA sequence: TGTGCCAGCAGCCCAGGGACAGGAGAGGGCTATGGCTACACCTTC. Residues: CASSPGTGEGYGYTF.

This clone was recorded only once. V gene TRBV6-2 or TRBV6-3 combines with J gene TRBJ2-7; the match to TRBD2 covers 13 bases. The CDR3 spans 17 residues. With 0 bases clipped from V and 0 bases from J, the junction kept 2 bases outside the gene matches. CDR1 is MNHEY and CDR2 is SVGEGT in the germline V gene. CDR3 amino acids: CASSYSGTSGNSYEQYF. The CDR3 DNA is TGTGCCAGCAGTTACTCTGGGACTAGCGGGAACTCCTACGAGCAGTACTTC.

This clone came up once. J is TRBJ2-2 and V is TRBV6-6, with a tentative D call TRBD1 (6 bases). Germline lookup yields CDR1 MNHNY and CDR2 SVGAGI (reference sequence). This CDR3 is built from 14 residues. With 6 bases removed from V and 5 bases from J, the gap between germline ends came to 13 bases. The CDR3 region has the DNA TGTGCCAGCAGACTACACCAGGGGACCGGGGAGCTGTTTTTT. It specifies CASRLHQGTGELFF.

The chain couples TRBV7-2 to TRBJ2-7; D is perhaps TRBD1 (6 bases). Per the germline V gene, CDR1 is SGHTA and CDR2 is FQGNSA. The length of the CDR3 is 15 residues. Trimming took off 5 bases at V and 1 base at J, with 15 bases between the two ends. The CDR3 DNA is TGTGCCAGCAGCCCCCGGTGGGGGCATTCCTACGAGCAGTACTTC. Protein: CASSPRWGHSYEQYF.

The chain joins TRBV10-1 to TRBJ1-1; 9 bases map to TRBD1. Germline V lookup: CDR1 WNHNN, CDR2 SYGVQD (reference sequence). The V and J ends lost 5 bases and 6 bases, in that order; junction bases with no gene match: 10. CDR3 length: 15 amino acids. In nucleotides, the CDR3 is TGCGCCAGCAGTCCATCGGACAGGGGAGGCCCTGAAGCTTTCTTT. It codes for CASSPSDRGGPEAFF.

This clone appeared once. This chain connects TRBV30 to TRBJ1-5; the match to TRBD1 covers 8 bases. Trimming took 4 bases from V and 3 from J; bases not matched to a gene: 5. The CDR3 totals 14 residues. Germline V gene data show CDR1 as GTSNPN and CDR2 as SVGIG (reference sequence). CDR3 protein: CAWTRTGINQPQHF. The CDR3 DNA follows: TGTGCCTGGACCCGGACAGGGATCAATCAGCCCCAGCATTTT.

The chain couples TRBV7-8 to TRBJ2-1; D not resolved. The germline V gene encodes CDR1 SGHVS and CDR2 FQNEAQ. V was trimmed by 1 base and J by 6 bases, leaving 19 bases between them. CDR3 size: 17 residues. The chain's CDR3 is CASSLGAGTQRLNEQFF. In nucleotides, the CDR3 is TGTGCCAGCAGCTTAGGTGCCGGAACGCAGCGCCTCAATGAGCAGTTCTTC.

The chain recombines TRBV7-9 with TRBJ2-2; the match to TRBD2 covers 8 bases. The junction had 9 bases not matched to a gene; V was cut back by 6 bases and J by 0 bases. This CDR3 is 17 amino acids long. The germline gives CDR1 SEHNR, CDR2 FQNEAQ (reference sequence). The CDR3 DNA follows: TGTGCCAGCAGAGGAGCGGGAGCAAATACGAACACCGGGGAGCTGTTTTTT. Residues: CASRGAGANTNTGELFF.

CDR3 coding DNA: TGCGCCAGCAGTGAGTTCAAAGGACAGGGATTCTACGAGCAGTACTTC. This gives the protein CASSEFKGQGFYEQYF. The genes are TRBV10-2 and TRBJ2-7; TRBD1 matches at 8 bases. The CDR3 length is 16 residues. The junction had 8 bases not matched to a gene; V was cut back by 1 base and J by 3 bases. Germline V gene data show CDR1 as WSHSY and CDR2 as SAAADI.

The chain joins TRBV5-4 to TRBJ1-5; the D is unclear. CDR1 is SGHNT and CDR2 is YYREEE in the germline V gene (reference sequence). V was trimmed by 2 bases and J by 9 bases, leaving 12 bases between them. CDR3 size: 13 residues. The CDR3 nucleotides read TGTGCCAGCAGCTTTGACACCCAAGGGCCCCAGCATTTT. Its protein product is CASSFDTQGPQHF. The whole variable domain, filled in from reference TRBV5-4 and TRBJ1-5, reads ETGVTQSPTHLIKTRGQQVTLRCSSQSGHNTVSWYQQALGQGPQFIFQYYREEENGRGNFPPRFSGLQFPNYSSELNVNALELDDSALYLCASSFDTQGPQHFGDGTRLSIL.